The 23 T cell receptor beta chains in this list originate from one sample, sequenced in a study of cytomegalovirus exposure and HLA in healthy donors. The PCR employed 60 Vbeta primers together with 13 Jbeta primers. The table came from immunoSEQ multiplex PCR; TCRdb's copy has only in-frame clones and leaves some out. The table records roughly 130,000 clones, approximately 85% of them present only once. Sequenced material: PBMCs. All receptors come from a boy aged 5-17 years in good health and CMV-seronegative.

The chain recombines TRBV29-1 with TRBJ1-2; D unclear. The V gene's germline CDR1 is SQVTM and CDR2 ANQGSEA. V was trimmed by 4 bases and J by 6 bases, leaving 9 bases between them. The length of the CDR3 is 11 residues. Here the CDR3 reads CSVAAGNGYTF. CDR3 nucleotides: TGCAGCGTTGCGGCGGGGAATGGCTACACCTTC. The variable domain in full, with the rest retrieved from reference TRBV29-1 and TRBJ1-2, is SAVISQKPSRDICQRGTSLTIQCQVDSQVTMMFWYRQQPGQSLTLIATANQGSEATYESGFVIDKFPISRPNLTFSTLTVSNMSPEDSSIYLCSVAAGNGYTFGSGTRLTVV.

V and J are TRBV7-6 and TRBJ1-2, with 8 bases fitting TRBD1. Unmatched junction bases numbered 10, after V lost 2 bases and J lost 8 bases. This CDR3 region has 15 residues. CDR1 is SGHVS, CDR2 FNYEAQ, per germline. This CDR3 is CASSLQEDRVSGYTF. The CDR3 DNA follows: TGTGCCAGCAGCTTACAAGAGGACAGGGTGAGCGGCTACACCTTC.

In DNA, the CDR3 is TGTGCCAGCAGCTTGGACCGGGACAGGGTTGGCTACACCTTC. This encodes CASSLDRDRVGYTF. The chain links TRBV7-8 to TRBJ1-2; 9 nucleotides match TRBD1. CDR3 size: 14 residues. Germline V gives CDR1 SGHVS, CDR2 FQNEAQ. V lost 3 bases to trimming and J lost 7 bases; unmatched junction nucleotides: 6.

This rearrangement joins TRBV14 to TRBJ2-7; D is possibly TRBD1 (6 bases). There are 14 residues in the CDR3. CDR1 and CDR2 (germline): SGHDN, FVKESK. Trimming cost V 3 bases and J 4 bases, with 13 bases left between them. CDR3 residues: CASSQAGVVYEQYF. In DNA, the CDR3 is TGTGCCAGCAGCCAGGCAGGGGTTGTGTACGAGCAGTACTTC.

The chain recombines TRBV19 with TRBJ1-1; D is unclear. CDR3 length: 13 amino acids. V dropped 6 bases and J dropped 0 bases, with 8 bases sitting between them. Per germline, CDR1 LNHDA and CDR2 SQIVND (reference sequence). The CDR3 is CASSETVNTEAFF. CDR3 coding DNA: TGTGCCAGTAGCGAAACAGTGAACACTGAAGCTTTCTTT.

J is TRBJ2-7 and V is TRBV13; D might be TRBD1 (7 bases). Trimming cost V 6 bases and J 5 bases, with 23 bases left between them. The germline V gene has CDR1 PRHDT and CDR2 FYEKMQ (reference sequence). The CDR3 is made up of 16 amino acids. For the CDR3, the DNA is TGTGCCAGCAGGCCCGGAGGACAGGTTGGGACTGACGAGCAGTACTTC. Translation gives CASRPGGQVGTDEQYF.

CDR3 bases: TGCGCCAGCAGCCAAACCGGGACTTCGGATGAGCAGTTCTTC. This translates into CASSQTGTSDEQFF. This rearrangement joins TRBV4-1 to TRBJ2-1, with D perhaps matching TRBD2 (6 bases). Trimming removed 2 bases from V and 8 bases from J, with 13 bases in between. CDR1 MGHRA and CDR2 YSYEKL come from the germline V gene. The CDR3 is 14 residues long.

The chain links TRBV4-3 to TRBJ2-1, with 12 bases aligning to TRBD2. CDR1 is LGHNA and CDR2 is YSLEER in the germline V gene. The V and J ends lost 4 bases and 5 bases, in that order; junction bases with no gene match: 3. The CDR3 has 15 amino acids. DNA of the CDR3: TGCGCCAGCAGCCTGACTAGCGGGGGACACAATGAGCAGTTCTTC. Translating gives CASSLTSGGHNEQFF.

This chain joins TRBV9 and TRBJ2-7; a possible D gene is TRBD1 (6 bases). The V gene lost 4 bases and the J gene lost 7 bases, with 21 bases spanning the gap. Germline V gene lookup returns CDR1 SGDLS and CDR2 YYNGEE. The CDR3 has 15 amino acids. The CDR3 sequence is CASSPTPGQSKEQYF. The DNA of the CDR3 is TGTGCCAGCAGCCCAACCCCTGGACAGAGCAAAGAGCAGTACTTC.

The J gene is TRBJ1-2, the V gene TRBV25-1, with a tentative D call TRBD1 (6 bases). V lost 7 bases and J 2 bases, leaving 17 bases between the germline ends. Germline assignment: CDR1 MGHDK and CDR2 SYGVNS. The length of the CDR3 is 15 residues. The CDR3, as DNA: TGTGCCAGCACCCGAAGTTCCCAGGGGAACTATGGCTACACCTTC. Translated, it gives CASTRSSQGNYGYTF.

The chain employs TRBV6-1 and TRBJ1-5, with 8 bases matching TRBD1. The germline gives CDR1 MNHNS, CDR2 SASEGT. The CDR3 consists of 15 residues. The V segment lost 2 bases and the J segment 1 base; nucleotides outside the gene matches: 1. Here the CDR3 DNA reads TGTGCCAGCAGTGAAACAGGGGGGAGCAATCAGCCCCAGCATTTT. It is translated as CASSETGGSNQPQHF.

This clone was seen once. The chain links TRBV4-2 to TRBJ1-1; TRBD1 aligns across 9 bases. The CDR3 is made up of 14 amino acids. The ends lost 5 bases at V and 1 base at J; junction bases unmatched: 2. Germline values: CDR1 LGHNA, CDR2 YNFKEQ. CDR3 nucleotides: TGTGCCAGCAGCAAGGACAGGGGGAACACTGAAGCTTTCTTT. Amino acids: CASSKDRGNTEAFF.

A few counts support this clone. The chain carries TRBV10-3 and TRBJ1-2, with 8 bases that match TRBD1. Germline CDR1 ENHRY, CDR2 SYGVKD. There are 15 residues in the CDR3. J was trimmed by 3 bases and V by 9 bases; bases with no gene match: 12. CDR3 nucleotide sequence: TGTGCCATGAGACAAGCCCTGACAGGGGACTATGGCTACACCTTC. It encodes CAMRQALTGDYGYTF.

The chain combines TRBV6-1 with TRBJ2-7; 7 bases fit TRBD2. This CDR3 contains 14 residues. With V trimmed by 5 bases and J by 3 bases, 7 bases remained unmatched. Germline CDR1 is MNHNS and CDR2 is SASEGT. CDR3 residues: CASSNSGYHYEQYF. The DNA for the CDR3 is TGTGCCAGCAGTAATAGCGGGTACCACTACGAGCAGTACTTC.

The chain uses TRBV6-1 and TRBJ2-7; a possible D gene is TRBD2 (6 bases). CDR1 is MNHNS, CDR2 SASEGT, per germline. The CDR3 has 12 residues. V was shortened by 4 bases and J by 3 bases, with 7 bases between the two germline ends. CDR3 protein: CASSVGGYEQYF. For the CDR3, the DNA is TGTGCCAGCAGTGTGGGAGGCTACGAGCAGTACTTC.

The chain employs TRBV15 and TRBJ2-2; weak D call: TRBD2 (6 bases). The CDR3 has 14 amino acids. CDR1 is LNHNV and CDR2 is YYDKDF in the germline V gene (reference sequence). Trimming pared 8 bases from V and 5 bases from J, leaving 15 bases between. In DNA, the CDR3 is TGTGCCACCCGGTCCCGGGACTTTACCGGGGAGCTGTTTTTT. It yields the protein CATRSRDFTGELFF.

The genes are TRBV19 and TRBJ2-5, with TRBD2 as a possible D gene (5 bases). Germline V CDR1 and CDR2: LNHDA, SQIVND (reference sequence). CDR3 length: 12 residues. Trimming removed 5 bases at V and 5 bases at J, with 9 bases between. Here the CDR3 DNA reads TGTGCCAGTAGTTTGGGAGCTGAGACCCAGTACTTC. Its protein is CASSLGAETQYF.

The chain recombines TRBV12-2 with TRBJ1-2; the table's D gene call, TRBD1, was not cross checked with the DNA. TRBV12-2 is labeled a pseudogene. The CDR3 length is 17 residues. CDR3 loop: CASRLQRGARGNYGYTF. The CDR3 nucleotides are TGTGCAAGTCGCCTCCAGAGGGGCGCCAGGGGCAACTATGGCTACACCTTC.

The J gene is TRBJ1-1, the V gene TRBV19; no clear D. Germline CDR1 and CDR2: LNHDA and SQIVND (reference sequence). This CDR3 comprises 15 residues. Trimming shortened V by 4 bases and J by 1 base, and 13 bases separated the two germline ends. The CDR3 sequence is CASSTRVRKNTEAFF. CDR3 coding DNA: TGTGCCAGTAGTACGAGAGTCCGAAAGAACACTGAAGCTTTCTTT.

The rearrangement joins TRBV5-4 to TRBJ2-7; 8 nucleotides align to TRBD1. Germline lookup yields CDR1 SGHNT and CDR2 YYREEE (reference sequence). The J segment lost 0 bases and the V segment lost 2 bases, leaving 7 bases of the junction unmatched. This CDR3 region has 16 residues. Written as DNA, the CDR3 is TGTGCCAGCAGCTTTGGACAGGGTCTTAGCTCCTACGAGCAGTACTTC. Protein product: CASSFGQGLSSYEQYF. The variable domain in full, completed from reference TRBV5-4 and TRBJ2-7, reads ETGVTQSPTHLIKTRGQQVTLRCSSQSGHNTVSWYQQALGQGPQFIFQYYREEENGRGNFPPRFSGLQFPNYSSELNVNALELDDSALYLCASSFGQGLSSYEQYFGPGTRLTVT.

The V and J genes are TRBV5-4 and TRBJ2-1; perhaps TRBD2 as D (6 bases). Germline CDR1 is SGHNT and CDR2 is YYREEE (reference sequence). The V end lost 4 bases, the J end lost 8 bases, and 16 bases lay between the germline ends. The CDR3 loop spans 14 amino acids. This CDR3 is CASSTEGSVHEQFF. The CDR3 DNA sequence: TGTGCCAGCAGCACGGAGGGTAGCGTACATGAGCAGTTCTTC.

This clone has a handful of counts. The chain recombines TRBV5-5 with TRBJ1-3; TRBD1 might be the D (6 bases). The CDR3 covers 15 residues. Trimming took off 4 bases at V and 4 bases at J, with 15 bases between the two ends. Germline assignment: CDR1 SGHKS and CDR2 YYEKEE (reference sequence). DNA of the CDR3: TGTGCCAGCAGCACTTCAGGGGCGTGGGGAAACACCATATATTTT. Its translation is CASSTSGAWGNTIYF.

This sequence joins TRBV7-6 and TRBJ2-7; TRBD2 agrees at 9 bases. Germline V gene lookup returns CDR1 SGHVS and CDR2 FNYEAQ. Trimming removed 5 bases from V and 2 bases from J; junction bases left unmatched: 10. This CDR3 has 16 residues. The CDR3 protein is CASSRQAGGETYEQYF. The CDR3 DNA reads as TGTGCCAGCAGCAGACAAGCGGGGGGCGAAACCTACGAGCAGTACTTC. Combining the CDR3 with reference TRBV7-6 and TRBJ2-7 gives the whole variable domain GAGVSQSPRYKVTKRGQDVALRCDPISGHVSLYWYRQALGQGPEFLTYFNYEAQQDKSGLPNDRFSAERPEGSISTLTIQRTEQRDSAMYRCASSRQAGGETYEQYFGPGTRLTVT.